Sequencing of this TCR beta chain was carried out in a study of T cell responses to AZD1222 COVID-19 vaccine. Study-wide results and caveats: Just a handful of AZD1222 recipients tested seropositive at baseline.

V was pared by 0 bases and J by 4 bases, with 8 bases of the junction left unmatched. The CDR3 is 17 residues long. Germline V CDR1 and CDR2: SGHTA, FQGTGA. About this clone: Its antigen is unknown.

Only in-frame clones appear in the TCRdb table, and some are missing; sequencing was by immunoSEQ multiplex PCR. The sample consists of some 140,000 clones, about nine tenths of them appearing once. The specimen was peripheral blood, collected on day 0 of MenACWY control vaccination. This sequence was found in an adult in good health. This chain links TRBV7-3 with TRBJ2-1, with 8 positions matching TRBD2. CDR3 region: CASSLTPGTRSYNEQFF. CDR3 bases: TGTGCCAGCAGCTTAACGCCAGGGACTAGGTCGTACAATGAGCAGTTCTTC.